Presented here are 18 T cell receptor beta chains from one specimen sequenced in a study of blood T cell repertoires in COVID-19. Profiled with immunoSEQ multiplex PCR; TCRdb holds only in-frame clones, not every one. This repertoire shows hundreds of thousands of clones, about nine tenths found once; its top ten account for less than 2%. The sample was peripheral blood. These receptors were obtained from a woman aged 30 to 39 with COVID-19, enrolled during active disease.

This sequence joins TRBV2 and TRBJ1-4; 9 bases line up with TRBD1. After removal of 6 bases from V and 2 bases from J, the junction contained 7 bases not matched to a gene. There are 16 residues in the CDR3. Germline V gene sequence: CDR1 SNHLY, CDR2 FYNNEI. The CDR3 bases are TGTGCCAGCAGAGCCGGGACAGGGCGTACTAATGAAAAACTGTTTTTT. As protein: CASRAGTGRTNEKLFF.

The chain employs TRBV2 and TRBJ2-3, with TRBD2 matching 7 bases. The junction had 4 bases not matched to a gene; V was cut back by 1 base and J by 0 bases. CDR1 and CDR2 from the germline V gene are SNHLY and FYNNEI. CDR3 length: 16 amino acids. The CDR3 DNA is TGTGCCAGCAGTGAAGGGACTAGTGGGAGCACAGATACGCAGTATTTT. Its protein is CASSEGTSGSTDTQYF.

The sample holds one count of this clone. The rearrangement links TRBV10-3 to TRBJ1-1, with TRBD1 identical over 8 bases. V shed 10 bases and J 6 bases; nucleotides not matched to a gene: 7. This CDR3 comprises 12 residues. Germline V lookup: CDR1 ENHRY, CDR2 SYGVKD. The CDR3 DNA follows: TGTGCCACCGGACAGGGTCTCGCTGAAGCTTTCTTT. It encodes CATGQGLAEAFF.

The chain couples TRBV4-1 to TRBJ1-2; 7 nucleotides agree with TRBD1. J lost 4 bases, V lost 5 bases, and 7 bases had no gene match. CDR3 size: 14 residues. CDR1 is MGHRA, CDR2 YSYEKL, per germline. CDR3 region: CASSLKTGSYGYTF. Written as DNA, the CDR3 is TGCGCCAGCAGCTTAAAGACAGGGAGCTATGGCTACACCTTC.

CDR3 amino acids: CASSLESHTGEQYV. CDR3 DNA sequence: TGTGCCAGCAGCTTAGAGTCCCACACGGGAGAGCAGTACGTC. The gene calls are TRBV7-2 and TRBJ2-7; D perhaps matches TRBD2 (5 bases). The V gene lost 1 base and the J gene lost 7 bases, with 14 bases spanning the gap. This CDR3 has 14 residues. CDR1 SGHTA and CDR2 FQGNSA come from the germline V gene.

The rearrangement joins TRBV4-3 to TRBJ1-5; a weak D match, TRBD1 (5 bases). The V gene lost 0 bases and the J gene lost 1 base, with 10 bases spanning the gap. The length of the CDR3 is 16 residues. The germline CDR1 and CDR2 sequences are LGHNA and YSLEER. The DNA of the CDR3 is TGCGCCAGCAGCCAAGAAGCCCGGGGGAGCAATCAGCCCCAGCATTTT. It translates to CASSQEARGSNQPQHF.

This clone was found a few times. The chain couples TRBV7-9 to TRBJ1-4; TRBD1 agrees at 8 bases. The trim removed 3 bases at V and 8 bases at J, leaving 2 bases unmatched. CDR1 is SEHNR, CDR2 FQNEAQ, per germline (reference sequence). This CDR3 spans 13 amino acids. The CDR3 region has the DNA TGTGCCAGCAGCTTGGGGACAGGCGAAAAACTGTTTTTT. It yields the protein CASSLGTGEKLFF.

The chain employs TRBV3-1 (or the pseudogene TRBV3-2) and TRBJ1-2, with 11 bases matching TRBD1. CDR3 length: 14 amino acids. The V segment lost 1 base and the J segment 6 bases; nucleotides outside the gene matches: 1. Germline CDR1 reads LGHDT; CDR2 reads YNNKEL (reference sequence). CDR3 region: CASSQGTGGNGYTF. The CDR3 nucleotides are TGTGCCAGCAGCCAAGGGACAGGGGGCAATGGCTACACCTTC.

The rearrangement joins TRBV6-2 or TRBV6-3 to TRBJ2-1, with 13 bases fitting TRBD2. The CDR3 has 15 amino acids. Trimming removed 5 bases from V and 6 bases from J; junction bases left unmatched: 4. Germline lookup yields CDR1 MNHEY and CDR2 SVGEGT. CDR3 in amino acids: CASSLRTSGGNEQFF. The CDR3, as DNA: TGTGCCAGCAGTCTCCGGACTAGCGGGGGCAATGAGCAGTTCTTC.

Many counts were recorded for this clone. This rearrangement joins TRBV3-1 (or the pseudogene TRBV3-2) to TRBJ2-3; no clear D gene. There are 13 residues in the CDR3. Between the trimmed V and J ends, which lost 4 bases and 2 bases, there was a span of 7 bases. Germline V gives CDR1 LGHDT, CDR2 YNNKEL (reference sequence). The CDR3 protein is CASSRVHTDTQYF. CDR3 DNA: TGTGCCAGCAGCCGTGTCCACACAGATACGCAGTATTTT.

This clone was observed a single time. The chain recombines TRBV27 with TRBJ1-6; tentative D call: TRBD1 (5 bases). Between the trimmed V and J ends, which lost 8 bases and 10 bases, there was a span of 24 bases. Germline V gene lookup returns CDR1 MNHEY and CDR2 SMNVEV (reference sequence). The CDR3 runs to 16 residues. Here the CDR3 DNA reads TGTGCCAGCCAAGGGGTGAACAGGTGGCCGGGCTCACCCCTCCACTTT. It encodes CASQGVNRWPGSPLHF.

The gene calls are TRBV7-9 and TRBJ1-2; TRBD1 agrees at 8 bases. Per germline, CDR1 SEHNR and CDR2 FQNEAQ (reference sequence). The CDR3 covers 15 residues. The junction had 9 bases not matched to a gene; V was cut back by 1 base and J by 8 bases. Written as DNA, the CDR3 is TGTGCCAGCAGCTTAGTCGGACAGGGTCCTCAAGGCTACACCTTC. This gives the protein CASSLVGQGPQGYTF.

The genes are TRBV5-3 and TRBJ1-5; a possible D gene is TRBD1 (6 bases). TRBV5-3 belongs to the ORF category, with a function that is uncertain. The length of the CDR3 is 17 residues. Trimming stripped 3 bases from V and 0 bases from J, with 16 bases between. The CDR3 here is CARSSTHRDNSNQPQHF. In nucleotides, the CDR3 is TGTGCCAGAAGCTCGACTCACCGGGACAATAGCAATCAGCCCCAGCATTTT.

The chain has TRBV6-5 and TRBJ1-2; TRBD1 aligns across 7 bases. Germline values: CDR1 MNHEY, CDR2 SVGAGI. The length of the CDR3 is 15 residues. The V segment lost 2 bases and the J segment 2 bases; nucleotides outside the gene matches: 5. Here the CDR3 reads CASSYDSTGNYGYTF. The CDR3 DNA reads TGTGCCAGCAGTTACGATTCGACAGGGAACTATGGCTACACCTTC.

The V call is TRBV18, the J call TRBJ1-3; D is unresolved. Trimming removed 0 bases at V and 4 bases at J, with 7 bases between. Germline V CDR1 and CDR2: KGHSH, LQKENI. The CDR3 has 14 residues. The CDR3 bases are TGTGCCAGCTCACCACCCGTATCCGGAAACACCATATATTTT. This encodes CASSPPVSGNTIYF.

The chain couples TRBV19 to TRBJ2-2, with TRBD1 identical over 9 bases. Germline values: CDR1 LNHDA, CDR2 SQIVND (reference sequence). The ends lost 4 bases at V and 1 base at J; junction bases unmatched: 13. This CDR3 is 19 amino acids long. The CDR3 region has the DNA TGTGCCAGTAGTACTCACAGGGGGCGACTCCTCTTGAACACCGGGGAGCTGTTTTTT. This translates into CASSTHRGRLLLNTGELFF.

The CDR3: CATKDGAGNEQFF. CDR3 bases: TGTGCCACCAAGGACGGGGCGGGGAATGAGCAGTTCTTC. The genes are TRBV15 and TRBJ2-1; tentatively, D is TRBD2 (6 bases). The germline gives CDR1 LNHNV, CDR2 YYDKDF (reference sequence). The CDR3 loop spans 13 amino acids. V lost 7 bases and J lost 7, with 14 bases in between.

This clone was found once. CDR3 nucleotide sequence: TGTGCCGGTACCCCTAGCGGGGGACAAGAGACCCAGTACTTC. Its protein is CAGTPSGGQETQYF. The chain employs TRBV30 and TRBJ2-5; TRBD2 matches at 10 bases. Germline V lookup: CDR1 GTSNPN, CDR2 SVGIG (reference sequence). The V gene end was trimmed by 8 bases and the J gene end by 2 bases; junction bases not matched to a gene: 8. This CDR3 has 14 residues.